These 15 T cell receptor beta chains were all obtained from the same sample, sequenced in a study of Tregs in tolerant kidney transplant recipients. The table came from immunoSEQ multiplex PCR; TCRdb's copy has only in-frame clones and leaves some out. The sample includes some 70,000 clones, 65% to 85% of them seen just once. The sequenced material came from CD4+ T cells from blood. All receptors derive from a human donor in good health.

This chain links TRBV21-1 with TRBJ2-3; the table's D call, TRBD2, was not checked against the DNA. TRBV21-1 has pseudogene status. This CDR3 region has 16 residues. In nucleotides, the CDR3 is TGTGCCAGCAGCACCCAAAGGACTAGCGGGGCACATACGCAGTATTTT. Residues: CASSTQRTSGAHTQYF.

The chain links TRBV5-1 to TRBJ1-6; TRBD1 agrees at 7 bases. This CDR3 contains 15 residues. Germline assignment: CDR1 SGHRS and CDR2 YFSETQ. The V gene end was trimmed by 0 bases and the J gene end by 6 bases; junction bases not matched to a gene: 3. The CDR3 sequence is CASSLGDSFNSPLHF. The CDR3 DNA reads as TGCGCCAGCAGCTTGGGGGACAGCTTTAATTCACCCCTCCACTTT.

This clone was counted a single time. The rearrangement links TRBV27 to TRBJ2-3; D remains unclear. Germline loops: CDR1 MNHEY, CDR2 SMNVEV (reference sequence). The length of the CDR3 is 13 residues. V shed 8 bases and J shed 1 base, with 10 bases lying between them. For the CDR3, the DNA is TGTGCCAGCCTACCGTATGGCACAGATACGCAGTATTTT. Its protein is CASLPYGTDTQYF.

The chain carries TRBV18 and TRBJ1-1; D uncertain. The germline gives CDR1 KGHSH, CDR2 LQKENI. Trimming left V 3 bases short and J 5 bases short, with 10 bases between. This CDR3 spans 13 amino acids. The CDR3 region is CASSPIRDTEAFF. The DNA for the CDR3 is TGTGCCAGCTCACCTATAAGGGATACTGAAGCTTTCTTT.

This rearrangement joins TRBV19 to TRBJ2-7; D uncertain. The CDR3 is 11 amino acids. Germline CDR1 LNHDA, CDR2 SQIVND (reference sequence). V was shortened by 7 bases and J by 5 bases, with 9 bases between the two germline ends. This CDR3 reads CASKDLDEQYF. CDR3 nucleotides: TGTGCCAGTAAAGATTTAGACGAGCAGTACTTC.

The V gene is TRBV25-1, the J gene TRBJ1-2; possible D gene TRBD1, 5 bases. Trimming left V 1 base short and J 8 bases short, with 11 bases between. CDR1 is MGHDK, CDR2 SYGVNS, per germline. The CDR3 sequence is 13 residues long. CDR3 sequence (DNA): TGTGCCAGCAGTGAATTTAGGGGCGGAGGCTACACCTTC. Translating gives CASSEFRGGGYTF.

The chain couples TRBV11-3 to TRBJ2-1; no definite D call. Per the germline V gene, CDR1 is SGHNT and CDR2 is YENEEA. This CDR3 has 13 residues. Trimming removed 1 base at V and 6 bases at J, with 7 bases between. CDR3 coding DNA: TGTGCCAGCAGCTTAGTATCCGGCAATGAGCAGTTCTTC. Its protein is CASSLVSGNEQFF.

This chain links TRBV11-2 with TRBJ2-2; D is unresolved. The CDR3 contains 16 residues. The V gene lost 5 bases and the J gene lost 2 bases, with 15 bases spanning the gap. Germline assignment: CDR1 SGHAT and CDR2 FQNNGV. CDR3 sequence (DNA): TGTGCCAGCAGCCCGTTGGGTGCGGCCAACACCGGGGAGCTGTTTTTT. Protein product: CASSPLGAANTGELFF.

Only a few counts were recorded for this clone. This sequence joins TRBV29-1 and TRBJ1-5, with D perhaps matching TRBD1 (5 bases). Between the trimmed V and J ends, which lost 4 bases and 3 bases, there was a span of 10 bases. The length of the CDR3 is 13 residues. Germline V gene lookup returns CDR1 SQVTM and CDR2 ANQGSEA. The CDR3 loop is CSVAAGLNQPQHF. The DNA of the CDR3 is TGCAGCGTTGCGGCAGGGCTCAATCAGCCCCAGCATTTT.

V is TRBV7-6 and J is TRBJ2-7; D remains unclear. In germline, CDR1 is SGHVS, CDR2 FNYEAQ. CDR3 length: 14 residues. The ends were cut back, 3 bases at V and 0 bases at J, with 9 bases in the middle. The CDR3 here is CASSFDSSSYEQYF. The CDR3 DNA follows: TGTGCCAGCAGCTTTGACTCCAGCTCCTACGAGCAGTACTTC.

The CDR3 DNA reads as TGCAGCGTTACCCGACAGGGAGGGGAGACCCAGTACTTC. This sequence encodes CSVTRQGGETQYF. V and J are TRBV29-1 and TRBJ2-5; D is tentatively TRBD1 or TRBD2 (7 bases each). Germline-derived CDR1 and CDR2 are SQVTM and ANQGSEA. The V gene lost 5 bases and the J gene lost 5 bases, with 15 bases spanning the gap. This CDR3 is built from 13 residues.

This chain's CDR3 is CASLQGGITREQYF. Here the CDR3 DNA reads TGTGCCAGCCTACAGGGGGGGATTACGAGGGAGCAGTACTTC. This chain links TRBV2 with TRBJ2-7; a possible D gene is TRBD1 (8 bases). The V end was cut by 8 bases, the J end by 7 bases, with 21 bases between. The CDR3 consists of 14 residues. Germline CDR1 SNHLY, CDR2 FYNNEI. Using reference TRBV2 and TRBJ2-7 for the parts outside the CDR3, the full variable domain is EPEVTQTPSHQVTQMGQEVILRCVPISNHLYFYWYRQILGQKVEFLVSFYNNEISEKSEIFDDQFSVERPDGSNFTLKIRSTKLEDSAMYFCASLQGGITREQYFGPGTRLTVT.

This chain's CDR3 is CASSSRAGTGEGEQYF. The CDR3 coding sequence is TGTGCCAGCAGCTCTAGGGCCGGGACAGGGGAGGGCGAGCAGTACTTC. V gene TRBV7-2 combines with J gene TRBJ2-7; 10 nucleotides agree with TRBD1. CDR1 is SGHTA and CDR2 is FQGNSA in the germline V gene. The CDR3 consists of 16 residues. The V and J ends lost 4 bases and 6 bases, in that order; junction bases with no gene match: 12. Combining the CDR3 with reference TRBV7-2 and TRBJ2-7 gives the whole variable domain GAGVSQSPSNKVTEKGKDVELRCDPISGHTALYWYRQSLGQGLEFLIYFQGNSAPDKSGLPSDRFSAERTGGSVSTLTIQRTQQEDSAVYLCASSSRAGTGEGEQYFGPGTRLTVT.

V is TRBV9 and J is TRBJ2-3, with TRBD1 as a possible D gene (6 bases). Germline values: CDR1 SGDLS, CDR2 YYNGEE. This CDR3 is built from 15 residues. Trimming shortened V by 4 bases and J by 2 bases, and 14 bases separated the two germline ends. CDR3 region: CASSLGWGLTDTQYF. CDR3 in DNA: TGTGCCAGCAGCTTAGGGTGGGGGCTCACAGATACGCAGTATTTT.

CDR3 sequence: CASSSRTGNQETQYF. In DNA form, the CDR3 reads TGTGCCAGCAGCTCGCGGACAGGGAACCAAGAGACCCAGTACTTC. This chain links TRBV5-4 with TRBJ2-5; TRBD1 matches 8 bases. Trimming took 3 bases from V and 0 from J; bases not matched to a gene: 4. The CDR3 runs 15 residues. The germline V gene encodes CDR1 SGHNT and CDR2 YYREEE (reference sequence).